These T cell receptor beta chains were read from a single sample in a study of blood T cells in healthy people across ages. TCRdb itself ran the 5' RACE reads through MiXCR, one entry per CDR3 protein. The sample has 1.5 million to 1.9 million distinct CDR3 sequences, 35% to 45% seen once. Sequenced sample: blood. The origin of the receptors is a woman aged 18-29 years in good health. Both conserved end residues are part of each CDR3. Each record gives: V gene, D gene, J gene, CDR3 protein. A D gene is named only where the DNA matches it firmly.

V: TRBV9
D: NA
J: TRBJ2-7
CDR3: CASSVVTLSYEQYF

V: TRBV5-1
D: NA
J: TRBJ2-5
CDR3: CASSLDGLLGYNEQYF

V: TRBV9
D: TRBD1
J: TRBJ1-2
CDR3: CASSVAPRTGTPYGYTF

V: TRBV29-1
D: TRBD2
J: TRBJ2-1
CDR3: CSVEVSGSYYNEQFF

V: TRBV28
D: TRBD1
J: TRBJ1-4
CDR3: CASSLVQGARKLFF

V: TRBV9
D: NA
J: TRBJ1-4
CDR3: CASSVVQGGPWTNEKLFF

V: TRBV5-1
D: NA
J: TRBJ1-6
CDR3: CASSYTVSYNSPLHF

V: TRBV7-9
D: TRBD1
J: TRBJ2-3
CDR3: CASSQGQGSADTQYF

V: TRBV29-1
D: TRBD2
J: TRBJ2-1
CDR3: CSVVLAGGNEQFF

V: TRBV12-3/TRBV12-4
D: TRBD2
J: NA
CDR3: CASSPIGLANSYNEQYF

V: TRBV3-1
D: NA
J: TRBJ1-6
CDR3: CASSPDPRSSYNSPLHF

V: TRBV27
D: TRBD1
J: TRBJ2-7
CDR3: CASSFHPVGQGHEQYF

V: TRBV10-3
D: NA
J: TRBJ2-1
CDR3: CAISESTVLNEQFF

V: TRBV20-1
D: TRBD1
J: NA
CDR3: CSAADRAPINEQYF

V: TRBV6-5
D: NA
J: TRBJ1-2
CDR3: CASSSTPGWSGGYTF

V: TRBV5-1
D: NA
J: TRBJ2-3
CDR3: CASNPGPPMDTQYF

V: TRBV7-9
D: NA
J: TRBJ1-2
CDR3: CASSFTVYGYTF

V: TRBV6-2/TRBV6-3
D: TRBD1
J: TRBJ2-7
CDR3: CASKDRGDEQYF

V: TRBV15
D: NA
J: TRBJ2-4
CDR3: CATNRDPGRLNTNIQYF

V: TRBV27
D: NA
J: TRBJ2-5
CDR3: CASSPSLGGKETQYF

V: TRBV5-6
D: NA
J: TRBJ1-2
CDR3: CASSPAGVYGYTF

V: TRBV24-1
D: TRBD1
J: TRBJ2-3
CDR3: CATSGLDRGGPDTQYF

V: TRBV7-2
D: TRBD2
J: TRBJ2-3
CDR3: CASSVGTSGGVYTQYF

V: TRBV13
D: TRBD1
J: TRBJ2-1
CDR3: CASSFRTGTNEQFF

V: TRBV7-2
D: NA
J: TRBJ2-4
CDR3: CASAQPPRGNIKYF

V: TRBV4-3
D: TRBD2
J: TRBJ2-1
CDR3: CASSPGLAINEQFF

V: TRBV20-1
D: NA
J: NA
CDR3: CSARGLSARSYNEQYF

V: TRBV4-3
D: NA
J: TRBJ1-2
CDR3: CASSQDPRTDSYGYTF

V: TRBV6-6
D: NA
J: TRBJ1-2
CDR3: CASVTSYGYTF

V: TRBV30
D: NA
J: TRBJ2-5
CDR3: CAWSVQGLGTQYF

V: TRBV28
D: NA
J: TRBJ1-1
CDR3: CASSPPPPTVNTEAFF

V: TRBV7-8
D: TRBD2
J: TRBJ2-1
CDR3: CASSLAGRGDYNEQFF

V: TRBV20-1
D: NA
J: TRBJ1-6
CDR3: CSAMTAGLSPLHF

V: TRBV12-3/TRBV12-4
D: TRBD1
J: TRBJ2-5
CDR3: CASTPTRGIGETQYF

V: TRBV5-1
D: NA
J: TRBJ1-1
CDR3: CASRHAWTYGAEAFF

V: TRBV7-8
D: TRBD2
J: TRBJ2-1
CDR3: CASSFVQLAGDVDEQFF

V: TRBV12-3/TRBV12-4
D: NA
J: TRBJ1-4
CDR3: CASRPVIGSTNEKLFF

V: TRBV30
D: NA
J: TRBJ2-1
CDR3: CAWSPDGYNEQFF

V: TRBV4-3
D: TRBD1
J: TRBJ1-4
CDR3: CASSQEGQGASEKLFF

V: TRBV28
D: TRBD2
J: TRBJ2-5
CDR3: CASSLNFPVGGVYNEQYF

V: TRBV6-5
D: TRBD1
J: TRBJ2-1
CDR3: CASSYSKDRVYNEQFF

V: TRBV9
D: NA
J: TRBJ2-3
CDR3: CASSATGGAASTDTQYF

V: TRBV20-1
D: NA
J: TRBJ2-1
CDR3: CSARDELARDYNEQFF

V: TRBV7-2
D: NA
J: TRBJ2-5
CDR3: CASSSRRTTGSSQETQYF

V: TRBV20-1
D: NA
J: TRBJ2-3
CDR3: CSAARRGSTDTQYF

V: TRBV18
D: NA
J: TRBJ1-4
CDR3: CASSPGGGSEKLFF